These T cell receptor beta chains were read from a single sample in a study of CD8+ T cells in alopecia areata. Here immunoSEQ multiplex PCR was the method, and the copy in TCRdb shows in-frame clones only, minus some. The table lists 150,000 to 200,000 clones, roughly 60% of them singletons, with approximately 0.93% in the top ten. Sequencing used CD4+ T cells sorted from blood, obtained at week 24, from a patient treated with tofacitinib. Every receptor here comes from a human donor with alopecia areata. The CDR3 runs from the conserved cysteine through the conserved F or W. Each record gives: clone size, J gene, V gene, D gene, CDR3 DNA, CDR3 protein. D genes are given only for firm matches. Part of the rows lack a size; the others show once, few, many or a class for expanded clones.

NA	TRBJ1-1	TRBV25-1	NA	TGTGCCAGCGAGGGACATCCGAACACTGAAGCTTTCTTT	CASEGHPNTEAFF
NA	TRBJ2-7	TRBV7-2	TRBD1	TGTGCCAGCAGTACAGGGGGGTGGTACGAGCAGTACTTC	CASSTGGWYEQYF
NA	TRBJ1-2	TRBV11-1	NA	TGTGCCAGCAGCTCACCGAAGACAGACTTCTATGGCTACACCTTC	CASSSPKTDFYGYTF
NA	TRBJ2-2	TRBV4-3	NA	TGCGCCAGCAGCCGGGGCAGACAGTACACCGGGGAGCTGTTTTTT	CASSRGRQYTGELFF
NA	TRBJ2-1	TRBV7-9	NA	TGTGCCAGCAGCTCGGGCTTAGAGCAGTTCTTC	CASSSGLEQFF
NA	TRBJ1-5	TRBV9	NA	TGTGCCAGCAGCGTAGCTTTGGGGGACAATCAGCCCCAGCATTTT	CASSVALGDNQPQHF
NA	TRBJ1-1	TRBV12-5	NA	TGTGCTAGTGGTTTGTTGGCGTCAGGAGCTTTCTTT	CASGLLASGAFF
many	TRBJ2-7	TRBV4-3	TRBD1	TGCGCCAGCAGCCAATATCCGGGACAGGGAACCTACGAGCAGTACTTC	CASSQYPGQGTYEQYF
few	TRBJ2-3	TRBV5-1	NA	TGCGCCAGCAGCTGGTCCGGGTCTGCCACAGATACGCAGTATTTT	CASSWSGSATDTQYF
NA	TRBJ1-2	TRBV7-8	NA	TGTGCCAGCAGCTCTGCGGGGGGACCAGCTAACTATGGCTACACCTTC	CASSSAGGPANYGYTF
NA	TRBJ2-1	TRBV7-2	NA	TGTGCCAGCAGCCGGGGCGGGGACAGTCTCAATGAGCAGTTCTTC	CASSRGGDSLNEQFF
NA	TRBJ1-2	TRBV29-1	NA	TGCAGCGTTGAAAAGGGGTCGAGCCCAGGCTATGGCTACACCTTC	CSVEKGSSPGYGYTF
NA	TRBJ1-2	TRBV9	NA	TGTGCCAGCAGCGCGCAGGGTCATGACGGCTACACCTTC	CASSAQGHDGYTF
NA	TRBJ1-1	TRBV25-1	NA	TGTGCCAGCAGTGATTCGGGTGGCGGCACTGAAGCTTTCTTT	CASSDSGGGTEAFF
NA	TRBJ1-1	TRBV11-2	NA	TGTGCCAGCAGTAGGGGGGAGATCGGTGAAGCTTTCTTT	CASSRGEIGEAFF
NA	TRBJ2-1	TRBV5-5	TRBD2	TGTGCCAGCAGCCGTGATGGCGGGGGGGTATACAATGAGCAGTTCTTC	CASSRDGGGVYNEQFF
NA	TRBJ1-1	TRBV29-1	NA	TGCAGCGTCATGAACACTGAAGCTTTCTTT	CSVMNTEAFF
NA	TRBJ1-2	TRBV21-1	NA	TGTGCCAGCAGCAAAGTTGACCTGTTATATTGGTATGGCTACACCTTC	CASSKVDLLYWYGYTF
NA	TRBJ1-1	TRBV30	NA	TGTGCCTGGAGTGTACGACGGTTGACAGAAGCTTTCTTT	CAWSVRRLTEAFF
NA	TRBJ1-4	TRBV4-1	TRBD1	TGCGCCAGCAGCCAAGGCCCGGGACAGACTAATGAAAAACTGTTTTTT	CASSQGPGQTNEKLFF
NA	TRBJ2-7	TRBV10-3	TRBD2	TGTGCCTCCTACCCCGTCCTAGCGGGGGGGCCAATGCCTCTCGAGCAGTACTTC	CASYPVLAGGPMPLEQYF
few	TRBJ2-7	TRBV6-5	NA	TGTGCCAGCAGTTACTCGAGTCTAGTCGCGGACGAGCAGTACTTC	CASSYSSLVADEQYF
NA	TRBJ1-5	TRBV30	NA	TGTGCCTGGAGTGTTGGCCCTAATCAGCCCCAGCATTTT	CAWSVGPNQPQHF
few	TRBJ2-3	TRBV23-1	NA	TGCGCCAGCAGTCGGGACAACACAGATACGCAGTATTTT	CASSRDNTDTQYF
NA	TRBJ2-1	TRBV27	TRBD2	TGTGCCAGCAAGCGGGGGTCCTCCTACAATGAGCAGTTCTTC	CASKRGSSYNEQFF
NA	TRBJ2-3	TRBV4-3	NA	TGCGCCAGCAGCCAGTGGACGCTCACAGATACGCAGTATTTT	CASSQWTLTDTQYF
NA	TRBJ1-2	TRBV15	TRBD1	TGTGCCACCAGCAGAGTAGGACAGGGGAAGGGCTACACCTTC	CATSRVGQGKGYTF
few	TRBJ2-5	TRBV6-5	TRBD2	TGTGCCAGCAGTTTCGGCGGGGGGGCGGCAGAGACCCAGTACTTC	CASSFGGGAAETQYF
NA	TRBJ2-5	TRBV29-1	NA	TGCAGCGTTGGTGTGGGGGTGTGGGAGACCCAGTACTTC	CSVGVGVWETQYF
NA	TRBJ2-1	TRBV10-3	NA	TGTGCCATCAGCCCTAGGGATGAGCAGTTCTTC	CAISPRDEQFF
NA	TRBJ1-4	TRBV15	NA	TGTGCCACCAGCGGGGAATCCAGGGGTAAACTGTTTTTT	CATSGESRGKLFF
NA	TRBJ2-5	TRBV5-6	NA	TGTGCCAGCAGCTTGCGCCGGCAGCCCAGGGCCGACTTC	CASSLRRQPRADF
NA	TRBJ1-2	TRBV11-2	TRBD1	TGTGCCAGCAGCTTAGATCACGCCAGGGGGGTTGCCTATGGCTACACCTTC	CASSLDHARGVAYGYTF
few	TRBJ1-3	TRBV5-1	NA	TGCGCCAGCAAACCACAGGGCTCTGGAAACACCATATATTTT	CASKPQGSGNTIYF